The 30 T cell receptor beta chains listed next were all sequenced from one sample in a study of blood T cell repertoires in COVID-19. Repertoires were generated with immunoSEQ multiplex PCR, while TCRdb's copy carries only in-frame clones and drops some. The sample shows about 180,000 clones, 70% to 90% of them seen only once. Sequencing input: peripheral blood. These receptors all stem from a human donor with active or convalescent COVID-19. The donor label of this sample is uncertain.

This clone has only a few counts. The rearrangement joins TRBV29-1 to TRBJ1-1; D remains ambiguous. Trimming shortened V by 1 base and J by 4 bases, and 10 bases separated the two germline ends. The CDR3 runs to 13 residues. CDR1 SQVTM and CDR2 ANQGSEA come from the germline V gene. The CDR3 DNA follows: TGCAGCGTTGAAGTCGGGTCGGGCACTGAAGCTTTCTTT. It codes for CSVEVGSGTEAFF.

This sequence joins TRBV4-1 and TRBJ2-3, with D possibly matching TRBD2 (5 bases). Germline CDR1 reads MGHRA; CDR2 reads YSYEKL. V was pared by 2 bases and J by 0 bases, with 9 bases between. This CDR3 spans 15 amino acids. CDR3 nucleotides: TGCGCCAGCAGCCAACCTCGGAGGAGCACAGATACGCAGTATTTT. It encodes CASSQPRRSTDTQYF.

There are a few counts of this clone. The V gene is TRBV30, the J gene TRBJ1-2, with a weak D call TRBD1 (5 bases). This CDR3 contains 14 residues. Trimming cost V 2 bases and J 8 bases, with 18 bases left between them. Germline CDR1 is GTSNPN and CDR2 is SVGIG (reference sequence). The CDR3 region has the DNA TGTGCCTGGAGTCCGGGCCCGGGGGTGAGCGGCTACACCTTC. Translation gives CAWSPGPGVSGYTF.

The chain is built from TRBV28 and TRBJ1-1; TRBD1 matches 9 bases. V was clipped by 4 bases and J by 10 bases; unmatched bases: 10. The CDR3 is 14 amino acids. The germline CDR1 and CDR2 sequences are MDHEN and SYDVKM. The CDR3 sequence: CASSSSTGGGVAFF. Written as DNA, the CDR3 is TGTGCCAGCAGTTCCAGTACAGGGGGCGGAGTAGCTTTCTTT.

The chain employs TRBV24-1 and TRBJ2-1; 7 bases fit TRBD2. The CDR3 runs to 15 residues. CDR1 and CDR2 (germline): KGHDR, SFDVKD. Losses at the gene ends were 1 base for V and 4 bases for J; bases not matched to a gene: 3. The CDR3 DNA reads TGTGCCACCAGTGATTTCGGGCGGGGGTACAATGAGCAGTTCTTC. Translation: CATSDFGRGYNEQFF.

The chain joins TRBV6-5 to TRBJ1-5; 8 bases align to TRBD1. Germline CDR1 reads MNHEY; CDR2 reads SVGAGI. This CDR3 spans 14 amino acids. V lost 6 bases and J lost 6; bases outside the gene matches: 7. CDR3 coding DNA: TGTGCCAGCAGCGGCCAGGGGGCGCGTCAGCCCCAGCATTTT. This translates into CASSGQGARQPQHF.

In DNA, the CDR3 is TGTGCCAGCAGTCAGGGGGACTCCTACGAGCAGTACTTC. Amino acid sequence: CASSQGDSYEQYF. This chain uses TRBV12-3 or TRBV12-4 with TRBJ2-7; TRBD1 agrees at 7 bases. The CDR3 runs to 13 residues. J was trimmed by 0 bases and V by 5 bases; bases with no gene match: 1.

The CDR3: CATKTGASGAVETQYF. The CDR3 region has the DNA TGTGCCACCAAAACTGGGGCTAGCGGGGCCGTAGAGACCCAGTACTTC. The rearrangement links TRBV2 to TRBJ2-5, with 9 nucleotides matching TRBD2. CDR3 length: 16 residues. CDR1 and CDR2 (germline): SNHLY, FYNNEI. V lost 10 bases, J lost 4 bases, and 16 bases stayed unmatched. Based on the CDR3 plus reference TRBV2 and TRBJ2-5, the full variable domain is EPEVTQTPSHQVTQMGQEVILRCVPISNHLYFYWYRQILGQKVEFLVSFYNNEISEKSEIFDDQFSVERPDGSNFTLKIRSTKLEDSAMYFCATKTGASGAVETQYFGPGTRLLVL.

This chain joins TRBV19 and TRBJ2-5; possible D gene TRBD1, 6 bases. The CDR3 extends over 14 amino acids. With 5 bases removed from V and 5 bases from J, the gap between germline ends came to 15 bases. Germline CDR1 is LNHDA and CDR2 is SQIVND (reference sequence). The CDR3 coding sequence is TGTGCCAGTAGTTTGACAGGCGGAATCGAGACCCAGTACTTC. Encoded protein: CASSLTGGIETQYF.

The chain uses TRBV29-1 and TRBJ1-1; D gene ambiguous. Trimming pared 7 bases from V and 6 bases from J, leaving 9 bases between. The V gene's germline CDR1 is SQVTM and CDR2 ANQGSEA. The CDR3 has 10 residues. The CDR3 coding sequence is TGCAGCGGTGGAGTCCCTGAAGCTTTCTTT. This translates into CSGGVPEAFF.

V is TRBV29-1 and J is TRBJ2-1; D might be TRBD2 (5 bases). From germline, CDR1 is SQVTM and CDR2 ANQGSEA. The CDR3 totals 13 residues. V was shortened by 4 bases and J by 5 bases, with 12 bases between the two germline ends. CDR3 bases: TGCAGCGTTGCAAACGGGATAAACAATGAGCAGTTCTTC. Protein sequence: CSVANGINNEQFF.

V is TRBV21-1 and J is TRBJ1-2. TRBV21-1 is assigned pseudogene status. The CDR3 totals 16 residues. CDR3 amino acids: CASSRGGKSLNYGYTF. In DNA form, the CDR3 reads TGTGCCAGCAGCCGTGGAGGGAAATCCCTCAACTATGGCTACACCTTC.

The chain carries TRBV7-9 and TRBJ2-7; D gene unclear. The CDR3 is 14 amino acids. V shed 4 bases and J shed 6 bases, with 16 bases lying between them. Germline CDR1 reads SEHNR; CDR2 reads FQNEAQ (reference sequence). The CDR3 sequence is CASSSPPPNGEQYF. The CDR3 DNA follows: TGTGCCAGCAGCTCTCCACCCCCTAACGGCGAGCAGTACTTC.

On this clone itself: A junction end diverges from the germline sequence, so it may reflect a read error. This chain uses TRBV15 with TRBJ2-5; either TRBD1 or TRBD2 may fit D (5 bases each). The CDR3 is 15 amino acids. Germline assignment: CDR1 LNHNV and CDR2 YYDKDF (reference sequence). The CDR3, as DNA: TGTGCCACCAGCGGAGAGGGGCGATTCCAAGAGACCCAGTACTTC. This sequence encodes CATSGEGRFQETQYF.

The chain uses TRBV5-6 and TRBJ2-3, with 12 bases that match TRBD2. This CDR3 contains 17 residues. From germline, CDR1 is SGHDT and CDR2 YYEEEE. The V gene end was trimmed by 2 bases and the J gene end by 0 bases; junction bases not matched to a gene: 4. The chain's CDR3 is CASSLLTSGSSTDTQYF. DNA for the CDR3: TGTGCCAGCAGCTTATTGACTAGCGGGAGCAGCACAGATACGCAGTATTTT.

V gene TRBV24-1 combines with J gene TRBJ2-7; D is possibly TRBD2 (6 bases). Germline CDR1 KGHDR, CDR2 SFDVKD. The CDR3 length is 14 residues. Trimming stripped 0 bases from V and 5 bases from J, with 10 bases between. The CDR3 is CATSDLYTGDEQYF. The CDR3 nucleotides are TGTGCCACCAGTGATTTGTACACGGGGGACGAGCAGTACTTC.

V is TRBV5-4 and J is TRBJ2-5; D remains ambiguous. CDR3 size: 13 residues. CDR1 SGHNT and CDR2 YYREEE come from the germline V gene (reference sequence). The germline V and J ends were trimmed by 2 bases and 2 bases, with 7 bases remaining between them. The DNA of the CDR3 is TGTGCCAGCAGCTTTTTTCAGCAAGAGACCCAGTACTTC. Amino acids: CASSFFQQETQYF.

The V gene is TRBV4-2, the J gene TRBJ2-3; 7 bases agree with TRBD2. The CDR3 length is 16 residues. Per germline, CDR1 LGHNA and CDR2 YNFKEQ. V gave up 0 bases and J gave up 1 base; unmatched junction bases: 4. DNA for the CDR3: TGTGCCAGCAGCCAAGAATTCGCGGGGGGCACAGATACGCAGTATTTT. This encodes CASSQEFAGGTDTQYF.

V and J are TRBV6-5 and TRBJ1-1; a weak D match, TRBD1 (5 bases). The CDR3 totals 15 residues. Per germline, CDR1 MNHEY and CDR2 SVGAGI. V was cut by 7 bases and J by 3 bases, with 18 bases left in between. DNA for the CDR3: TGTGCCAGCACCCTAACAGGTCCCGGGTACACTGAAGCTTTCTTT. It translates to CASTLTGPGYTEAFF.

The gene calls are TRBV4-1 and TRBJ2-1; 9 bases agree with TRBD1. Germline V gene lookup returns CDR1 MGHRA and CDR2 YSYEKL. Losses at the gene ends were 4 bases for V and 9 bases for J; bases not matched to a gene: 13. The CDR3 sequence is 16 residues long. The CDR3 nucleotides read TGCGCCAGCAGCCGGCTACCGGGACAGGGCTCCAGTGAGCAGTTCTTC. Translated, it gives CASSRLPGQGSSEQFF.

The CDR3 reads CASSEFSGTSSNEQFF. The CDR3, as DNA: TGTGCCAGCAGTGAGTTTTCCGGGACTAGTAGCAATGAGCAGTTCTTC. The chain carries TRBV2 and TRBJ2-1; 8 bases align to TRBD2. CDR3 size: 16 residues. V was pared by 3 bases and J by 6 bases, with 10 bases of the junction left unmatched. CDR1 is SNHLY and CDR2 is FYNNEI in the germline V gene. The full variable domain, with the rest looked up from reference TRBV2 and TRBJ2-1, is EPEVTQTPSHQVTQMGQEVILRCVPISNHLYFYWYRQILGQKVEFLVSFYNNEISEKSEIFDDQFSVERPDGSNFTLKIRSTKLEDSAMYFCASSEFSGTSSNEQFFGPGTRLTVL.

V usage is TRBV19 and J usage is TRBJ1-5; maybe TRBD1 (6 bases). The V and J ends lost 8 bases and 2 bases respectively, with 10 bases between them. The CDR3 sequence is 13 residues long. Germline V lookup: CDR1 LNHDA, CDR2 SQIVND (reference sequence). The CDR3 region has the DNA TGTGCCAGTGTCAAGGGGGGCAATCAGCCCCAGCATTTT. This gives the protein CASVKGGNQPQHF.

The CDR3 region has the DNA TGTGCCAGCAGCCCGTGGCAGGGATCAGATACGCAGTATTTT. Amino acids: CASSPWQGSDTQYF. The J gene is TRBJ2-3, the V gene TRBV7-9, with D possibly being TRBD1 (5 bases). V gave up 5 bases and J gave up 4 bases, with 13 bases separating them. This CDR3 contains 14 residues. Germline lookup yields CDR1 SEHNR and CDR2 FQNEAQ (reference sequence).

The chain combines TRBV10-1 with TRBJ2-3, with TRBD2 matching over 10 bases. The junction had 15 bases not matched to a gene; V was cut back by 5 bases and J by 4 bases. Germline CDR1 is WNHNN and CDR2 is SYGVQD (reference sequence). This CDR3 spans 18 amino acids. CDR3 in amino acids: CASSTLDLAGVGADTQYF. The CDR3 nucleotides are TGCGCCAGCAGTACCCTAGACCTAGCGGGAGTGGGGGCAGATACGCAGTATTTT.

The V gene is TRBV11-2, the J gene TRBJ2-1; 9 bases align to TRBD1. CDR1 SGHAT and CDR2 FQNNGV come from the germline V gene. Unmatched junction bases numbered 8, after V lost 5 bases and J lost 3 bases. This CDR3 is built from 16 residues. The CDR3 DNA is TGTGCCAGCAGCGCCAACAGGGGGCTTTACTACAATGAGCAGTTCTTC. The encoded protein is CASSANRGLYYNEQFF.

This clone was observed once. The chain couples TRBV7-2 to TRBJ1-5; 9 nucleotides line up with TRBD1. The CDR3 length is 14 residues. Per germline, CDR1 SGHTA and CDR2 FQGNSA. After removal of 4 bases from V and 6 bases from J, the junction contained 4 bases not matched to a gene. CDR3 in amino acids: CASSSRQGGQPQHF. The CDR3 coding sequence is TGTGCCAGCAGCTCAAGACAGGGGGGTCAGCCCCAGCATTTT.

The chain employs TRBV9 and TRBJ1-6; weak D call: TRBD1 (5 bases). V was clipped by 0 bases and J by 9 bases, with 13 bases between them. Germline V gene data show CDR1 as SGDLS and CDR2 as YYNGEE. The CDR3 contains 15 residues. CDR3 DNA sequence: TGTGCCAGCAGCGTAGTTACGGGGGTGGGTTCACCCCTCCACTTT. It codes for CASSVVTGVGSPLHF.

The V and J genes are TRBV29-1 and TRBJ2-7, with D perhaps TRBD1 (6 bases). The V gene's germline CDR1 is SQVTM and CDR2 ANQGSEA. The CDR3 covers 13 residues. V was pared by 3 bases and J by 2 bases, with 11 bases between. CDR3 bases: TGCAGCGTTGATAGGCAGGGGACCTACGAGCAGTACTTC. This encodes CSVDRQGTYEQYF.

Concerning this clone: A read error may account for a junction end that differs from germline. The chain is built from TRBV5-4 and TRBJ2-7, with unresolved D. Per the germline V gene, CDR1 is SGHNT and CDR2 is YYREEE (reference sequence). The CDR3 spans 13 residues. CDR3 coding DNA: TGTGCCAGCAGCGCATCCCCTCCCTACGGGCAGTACTTC. Its protein is CASSASPPYGQYF.

This chain connects TRBV7-6 to TRBJ2-7; D possibly corresponds to TRBD2 (7 bases). This CDR3 region has 16 residues. The V end was cut by 4 bases, the J end by 4 bases, with 20 bases between. The germline V gene has CDR1 SGHVS and CDR2 FNYEAQ. CDR3 in DNA: TGTGCCAGCAGCTGTCCGCGGGGGCCCCTCTTTTACGAGCAGTACTTC. Amino acids: CASSCPRGPLFYEQYF.